In this sample, the clone carrying this T cell receptor (beta chain) turned up a few times. There are 16 residues in the CDR3. V was shortened by 0 bases and J by 5 bases, with 16 bases between the two germline ends. The V gene's germline CDR1 is LGHNA and CDR2 YSLEER. Only in-frame clones appear in the TCRdb table, and some are missing; sequencing was by immunoSEQ multiplex PCR. Of roughly 23,000 clones in the sample, around nine tenths were seen once. This entry is derived from a study of T cells in tumors and immune-related adverse events. Source: lymph node tissue, taken from a patient treated with anti-PD-1 therapy. This sequence was found in a female donor with metastatic renal cell carcinoma. The chain recombines TRBV4-3 with TRBJ1-1; tentative D call: TRBD1 (6 bases). The CDR3 nucleotides read TGCGCCAGCAGCCAAGATCTCTTCTCCCAGGGGACTGAAGCTTTCTTT. This codes for CASSQDLFSQGTEAFF.